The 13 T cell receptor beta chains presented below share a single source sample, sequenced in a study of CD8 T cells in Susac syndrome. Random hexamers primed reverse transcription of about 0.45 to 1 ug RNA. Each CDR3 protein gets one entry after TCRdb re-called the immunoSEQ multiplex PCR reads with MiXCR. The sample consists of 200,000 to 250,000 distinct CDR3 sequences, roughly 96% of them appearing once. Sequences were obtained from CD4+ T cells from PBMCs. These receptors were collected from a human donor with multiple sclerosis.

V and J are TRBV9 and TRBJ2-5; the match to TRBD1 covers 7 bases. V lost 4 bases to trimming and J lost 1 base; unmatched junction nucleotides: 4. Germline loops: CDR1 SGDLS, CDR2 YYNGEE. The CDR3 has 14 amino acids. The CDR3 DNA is TGTGCCAGCAGCCCCTGGGACAGCCAAGAGACCCAGTACTTC. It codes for CASSPWDSQETQYF. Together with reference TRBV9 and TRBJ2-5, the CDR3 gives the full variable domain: DSGVTQTPKHLITATGQRVTLRCSPRSGDLSVYWYQQSLDQGLQFLIQYYNGEERAKGNILERFSAQQFPDLHSELNLSSLELGDSALYFCASSPWDSQETQYFGPGTRLLVL.

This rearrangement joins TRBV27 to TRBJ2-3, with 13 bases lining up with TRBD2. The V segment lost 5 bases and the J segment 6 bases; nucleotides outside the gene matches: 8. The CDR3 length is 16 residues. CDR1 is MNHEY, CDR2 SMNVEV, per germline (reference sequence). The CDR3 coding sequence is TGTGCCAGCAGTCACGAACTAGCGGGGGGGCTGGATACGCAGTATTTT. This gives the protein CASSHELAGGLDTQYF.

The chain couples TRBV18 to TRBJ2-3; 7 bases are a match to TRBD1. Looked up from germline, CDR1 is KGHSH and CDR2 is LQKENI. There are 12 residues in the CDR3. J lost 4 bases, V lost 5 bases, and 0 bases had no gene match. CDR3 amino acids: CASSGTADTQYF. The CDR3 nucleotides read TGTGCCAGCTCAGGGACAGCAGATACGCAGTATTTT.

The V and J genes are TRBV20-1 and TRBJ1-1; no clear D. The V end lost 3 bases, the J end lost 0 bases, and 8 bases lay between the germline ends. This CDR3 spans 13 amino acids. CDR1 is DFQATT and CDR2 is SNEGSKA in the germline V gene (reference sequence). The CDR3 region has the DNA TGCAGTGCTAGTATCTGGCTGAACACTGAAGCTTTCTTT. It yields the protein CSASIWLNTEAFF.

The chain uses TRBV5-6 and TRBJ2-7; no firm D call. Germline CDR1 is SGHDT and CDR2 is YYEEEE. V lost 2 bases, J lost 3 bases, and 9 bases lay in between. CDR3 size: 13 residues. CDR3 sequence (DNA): TGTGCCAGCAGCTTAGCAGAGTACTACGAGCAGTACTTC. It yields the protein CASSLAEYYEQYF.

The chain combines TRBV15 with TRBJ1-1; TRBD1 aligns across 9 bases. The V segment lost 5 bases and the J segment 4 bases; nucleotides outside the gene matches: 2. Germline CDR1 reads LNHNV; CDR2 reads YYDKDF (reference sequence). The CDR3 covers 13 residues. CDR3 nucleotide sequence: TGTGCCACCAGCGGGACAGGGCTCACTGAAGCTTTCTTT. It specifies CATSGTGLTEAFF.

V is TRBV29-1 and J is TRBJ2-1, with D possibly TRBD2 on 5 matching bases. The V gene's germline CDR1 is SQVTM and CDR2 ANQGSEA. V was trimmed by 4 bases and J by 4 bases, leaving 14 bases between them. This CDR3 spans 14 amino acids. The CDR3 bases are TGCAGCGTTGGGCCGAGCAGAGGGTACAATGAGCAGTTCTTC. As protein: CSVGPSRGYNEQFF.

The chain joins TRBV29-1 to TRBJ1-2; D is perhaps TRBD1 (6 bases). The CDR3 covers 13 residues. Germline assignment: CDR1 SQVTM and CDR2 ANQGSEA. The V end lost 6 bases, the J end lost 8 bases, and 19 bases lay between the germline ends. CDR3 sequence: CSVGAMGLGGYTF. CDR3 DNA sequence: TGCAGCGTGGGGGCGATGGGGCTGGGCGGCTACACCTTC. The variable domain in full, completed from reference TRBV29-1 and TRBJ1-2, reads SAVISQKPSRDICQRGTSLTIQCQVDSQVTMMFWYRQQPGQSLTLIATANQGSEATYESGFVIDKFPISRPNLTFSTLTVSNMSPEDSSIYLCSVGAMGLGGYTFGSGTRLTVV.

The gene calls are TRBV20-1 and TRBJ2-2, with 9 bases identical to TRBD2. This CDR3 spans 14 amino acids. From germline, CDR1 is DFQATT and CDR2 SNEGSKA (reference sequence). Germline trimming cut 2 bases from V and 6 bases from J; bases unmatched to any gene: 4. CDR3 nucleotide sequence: TGCAGTGCTAGACCGGGACTAGCCGCCGGGGAGCTGTTTTTT. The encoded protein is CSARPGLAAGELFF.

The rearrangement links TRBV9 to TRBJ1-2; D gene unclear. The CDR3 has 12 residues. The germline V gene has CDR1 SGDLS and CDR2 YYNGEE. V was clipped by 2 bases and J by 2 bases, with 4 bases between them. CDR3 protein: CASSVSNYGYTF. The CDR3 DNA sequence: TGTGCCAGCAGCGTCTCGAACTATGGCTACACCTTC.

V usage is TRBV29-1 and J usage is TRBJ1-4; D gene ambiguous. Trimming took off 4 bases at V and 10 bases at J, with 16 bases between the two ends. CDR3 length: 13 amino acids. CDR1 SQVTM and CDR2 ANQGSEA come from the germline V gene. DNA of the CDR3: TGCAGCGTTGTGGGGTTGGTTGACGGAAAACTGTTTTTT. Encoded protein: CSVVGLVDGKLFF.

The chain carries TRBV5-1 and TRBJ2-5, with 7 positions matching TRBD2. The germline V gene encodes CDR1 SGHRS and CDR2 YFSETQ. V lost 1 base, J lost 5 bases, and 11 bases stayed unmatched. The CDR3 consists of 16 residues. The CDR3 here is CASSLLASGALETQYF. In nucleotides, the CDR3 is TGCGCCAGCAGCTTGCTGGCTAGCGGTGCTTTGGAGACCCAGTACTTC.

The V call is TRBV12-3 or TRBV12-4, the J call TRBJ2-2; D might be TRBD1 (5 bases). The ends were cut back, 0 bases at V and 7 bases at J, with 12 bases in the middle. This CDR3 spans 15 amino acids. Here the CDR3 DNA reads TGTGCCAGCAGTTTAGCGTCCAGGGTTAACGGGGAGCTGTTTTTT. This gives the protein CASSLASRVNGELFF.